This TCR beta chain originates from a study of blood T cell repertoires in COVID-19. Overall study: T cells, B-cell-depleted T cells, or PBMCs supplied cDNA or gDNA.

Original data processing: Amplifying reference gene primers gave estimates of nucleated cell counts. Only in-frame clones appear in the TCRdb table, and some are missing; sequencing was by immunoSEQ multiplex PCR. Clonal size and the V and J genes are those of that table, whereas D and trimming came from the DNA. The table shows roughly 97,000 clones, with 90% occurring only once. The CDR3 has 16 amino acids. The V gene lost 0 bases and the J gene lost 1 base, with 11 bases spanning the gap. The germline CDR1 and CDR2 sequences are SGHRS and YFSETQ. The sequenced sample was peripheral blood. The chain uses TRBV5-1 and TRBJ2-1; TRBD1 is a possible D gene (6 bases). This clonotype originated in a man between 60 and 75 years old with acute or convalescent COVID-19. The CDR3 reads CASSLVTGSSYNEQFF. CDR3 coding DNA: TGCGCCAGCAGCTTGGTTACAGGGTCGTCCTACAATGAGCAGTTCTTC.